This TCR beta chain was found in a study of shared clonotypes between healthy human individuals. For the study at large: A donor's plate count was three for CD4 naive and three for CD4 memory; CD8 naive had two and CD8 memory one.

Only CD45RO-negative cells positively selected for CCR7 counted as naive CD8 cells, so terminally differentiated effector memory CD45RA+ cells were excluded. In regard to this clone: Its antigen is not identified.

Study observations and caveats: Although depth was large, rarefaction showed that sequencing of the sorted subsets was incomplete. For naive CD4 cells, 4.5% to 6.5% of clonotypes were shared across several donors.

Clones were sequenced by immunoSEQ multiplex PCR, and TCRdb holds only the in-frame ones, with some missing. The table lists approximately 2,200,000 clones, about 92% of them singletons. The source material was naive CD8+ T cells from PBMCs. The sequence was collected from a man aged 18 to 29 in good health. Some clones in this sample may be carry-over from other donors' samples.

CDR3 nucleotides: TGTGCCAGCAGTTCTGACTCCTCCGTGGGCTACACCTTC. Protein: CASSSDSSVGYTF. This chain uses TRBV7-9 with TRBJ1-2; D not resolved. Germline V gene sequence: CDR1 SEHNR, CDR2 FQNEAQ (reference sequence). This CDR3 comprises 13 residues. The V gene lost 6 bases and the J gene lost 8 bases, with 16 bases spanning the gap.